This is a list of T cell receptor beta chains from one sample in a study of blood T cells in healthy people across ages. TCRdb itself ran the 5' RACE reads through MiXCR, one entry per CDR3 protein. The data show about 1.4 million distinct CDR3 sequences, approximately 59% seen once. Sequenced input: blood. These receptor sequences come from a man aged 18 to 29 in good health. CDR3s leave out the opening cysteine and the closing phenylalanine or tryptophan.

J gene | V gene | CDR3 protein
TRBJ2-1 | TRBV2 | ASSETRGKQQF
TRBJ2-1 | TRBV12-3/TRBV12-4 | ASRLVGDTDNNEQF
TRBJ2-1 | TRBV18 | ASSPPSGRYNEQF
TRBJ2-7 | TRBV20-1 | SAGWPYEQY
TRBJ1-1 | TRBV4-1 | ASSRDGLNAEAF
TRBJ1-2 | TRBV7-2 | AGSPPARGRNT
- | TRBV4-1 | ASSQGSIGLPPNYEQY
TRBJ2-3 | TRBV20-1 | SAKGTDTQY
TRBJ2-5 | TRBV5-1 | ASSLNPEGNQETQY
TRBJ2-7 | TRBV27 | ASSLAGPGGPQY
TRBJ1-1 | TRBV10-3 | AIREQGYTEAF
TRBJ2-7 | TRBV12-3/TRBV12-4 | ASTVQGSYEQY
TRBJ2-7 | TRBV3-1 | ASSPTLIRQGGEQY
TRBJ2-3 | TRBV29-1 | SATDTDTQY
TRBJ2-3 | TRBV11-2 | ASSRTSGSVTDTQY
TRBJ2-1 | TRBV7-9 | ASSPHSGTSGGNYNEQF
TRBJ1-2 | TRBV9 | ASSVANRADGNYGYT
TRBJ2-6 | TRBV5-1 | ASTPLQGTGANVLT
TRBJ2-1 | TRBV4-2 | ASSQILAGGRNEQF
TRBJ1-4 | TRBV27 | ASSDLGTNEKLF
TRBJ2-6 | TRBV20-1 | SARVAGGANVLT
TRBJ2-7 | TRBV27 | ASRGQTVGPYEQY
TRBJ2-5 | TRBV20-1 | SARGRLRGLFQETQY
TRBJ1-1 | TRBV4-2 | ASSQWGLGGGAF
TRBJ1-1 | TRBV7-9 | ASSFALAPNTEAF
TRBJ2-7 | TRBV16 | ASSHPPTGVYEQY
TRBJ2-1 | TRBV10-3 | AISVEGLYNEQF
TRBJ2-7 | TRBV5-6 | ASSGAGTVYYEQY
TRBJ2-5 | TRBV2 | ASRGGVTQETQY
TRBJ2-5 | TRBV11-2 | ASSHLGGVGETQY
TRBJ1-2 | TRBV29-1 | SVLDRANYGYT
TRBJ2-7 | TRBV6-1 | ASRFETSALSYEQY
TRBJ2-7 | TRBV6-5 | ASSTQTYEQY
- | TRBV15 | ATSKDSNSYNEQY
TRBJ2-1 | TRBV7-2 | ASSSVSGAGNEQF
TRBJ2-7 | TRBV12-3/TRBV12-4 | ASSDGLAGRYEQY